Listed below are T cell receptor beta chains from one sample, sequenced in a study of CD8 T cells in ankylosing spondylitis. TCRdb reprocessed the 5' RACE reads via MiXCR and lists one record per CDR3 protein. The table records about 27,000 distinct CDR3 sequences, roughly 7.9% of them present only once. The sample consisted of blood. Receptors originate from a male donor with ankylosing spondylitis or in good health (not recorded which). The CDR3 runs from the conserved cysteine through the conserved F or W. Each record gives: clone size, J gene, CDR3 length, V gene, CDR3 protein. Only part of the rows carry a size: once, few, many, or a class if the clone is expanded.

clone size: few
J gene: TRBJ1-4
CDR3 length: 13
V gene: TRBV6-5
CDR3 protein: CASRAEQGGKLFF

clone size: few
J gene: TRBJ2-7
CDR3 length: 14
V gene: TRBV13
CDR3 protein: CASSPDRLTYEQYF

clone size: -
J gene: TRBJ2-4
CDR3 length: 15
V gene: TRBV5-5
CDR3 protein: CASSVDRGPFNIQYF

clone size: few
J gene: TRBJ1-5
CDR3 length: 15
V gene: TRBV6-6
CDR3 protein: CASSEDRVGSQPQHF

clone size: -
J gene: TRBJ2-2
CDR3 length: 16
V gene: TRBV4-3
CDR3 protein: CASSQDVGSNTGELFF

clone size: -
J gene: TRBJ2-2
CDR3 length: 18
V gene: TRBV4-3
CDR3 protein: CASSQDSVGQGSVGELFF

clone size: few
J gene: TRBJ2-3
CDR3 length: 12
V gene: TRBV12-3/TRBV12-4
CDR3 protein: CASSFGVLEQYF

clone size: few
J gene: TRBJ2-1
CDR3 length: 16
V gene: TRBV6-4
CDR3 protein: CASSVELAGGSNEQFF

clone size: few
J gene: TRBJ2-7
CDR3 length: 12
V gene: TRBV11-2
CDR3 protein: CASSAAALEQYF

clone size: few
J gene: TRBJ2-1
CDR3 length: 13
V gene: TRBV28
CDR3 protein: CAIGQISYNEQFF

clone size: -
J gene: TRBJ2-3
CDR3 length: 16
V gene: TRBV12-3/TRBV12-4
CDR3 protein: CASSLGGRFSTDTQYF

clone size: many
J gene: TRBJ2-2
CDR3 length: 12
V gene: TRBV24-1
CDR3 protein: CATKGTTGELFF

clone size: few
J gene: TRBJ2-1
CDR3 length: 14
V gene: TRBV14
CDR3 protein: CASSPWGRNNEQFF

clone size: -
J gene: TRBJ1-1
CDR3 length: 15
V gene: TRBV7-9
CDR3 protein: CASSIIRGRTTEAFF

clone size: -
J gene: TRBJ2-2
CDR3 length: 16
V gene: TRBV6-5
CDR3 protein: CASSSSRTANTGELFF

clone size: few
J gene: TRBJ2-3
CDR3 length: 15
V gene: TRBV7-2
CDR3 protein: CASSLTATSTDTQYF

clone size: few
J gene: TRBJ2-3
CDR3 length: 15
V gene: TRBV20-1
CDR3 protein: CSAKASGGFTDTQYF